Listed below are T cell receptor beta chains from one sample, sequenced in a study of neoadjuvant nivolumab and ipilimumab in lung cancer. The data were produced by immunoSEQ multiplex PCR, yet TCRdb's version contains in-frame clones alone and is incomplete. The sample consists of a few thousand clones, 79% of them appearing once. Specimen: peripheral blood, collected after neoadjuvant nivolumab, alone or with ipilimumab, at or shortly before surgery. The receptors derive from an adult with non-small cell lung cancer. The CDR3 runs from the conserved cysteine through the conserved F or W. The D gene is left open where the match is weak. Size is omitted from some rows. Given values are once, few, many or a class for expanded clones.

length: 15; J: TRBJ2-2; size: .; V: TRBV11-2; D: TRBD2; CDR3: CASSLLAGGAGELFF; DNA: TGTGCCAGCAGCCTTCTAGCGGGAGGCGCCGGGGAGCTGTTTTTT
length: 14; J: TRBJ2-7; size: few; V: TRBV19; D: TRBD1; CDR3: CASSHRGRSYEQYF; DNA: TGTGCCAGTAGCCACAGGGGAAGGTCGTACGAGCAGTACTTC
length: 13; J: TRBJ2-7; size: .; V: TRBV5-4; D: .; CDR3: CASSLAYGDEQYF; DNA: TGTGCCAGCAGCTTGGCCTATGGTGACGAGCAGTACTTC
length: 15; J: TRBJ1-4; size: .; V: TRBV25-1; D: TRBD1; CDR3: CASSGSGGGNEKLFF; DNA: TGTGCCAGCAGCGGTTCAGGGGGCGGGAATGAAAAACTGTTTTTT
length: 15; J: TRBJ1-2; size: .; V: TRBV11-2; D: .; CDR3: CASSPGPTGGYGYTF; DNA: TGTGCCAGCAGCCCCGGGCCCACCGGGGGCTATGGCTACACCTTC
length: 12; J: TRBJ1-1; size: .; V: TRBV30; D: .; CDR3: CAGGLGGTEAFF; DNA: TGTGCTGGGGGTCTCGGGGGCACTGAAGCTTTCTTT
length: 13; J: TRBJ2-2; size: .; V: TRBV7-2; D: .; CDR3: CASSSPYTGELFF; DNA: TGTGCCAGCAGCTCCCCTTACACCGGGGAGCTGTTTTTT
length: 13; J: TRBJ2-1; size: few; V: TRBV29-1; D: .; CDR3: CSVSRLFYNEQFF; DNA: TGCAGCGTGAGTAGGTTGTTCTACAATGAGCAGTTCTTC
length: 16; J: TRBJ2-2; size: .; V: TRBV5-5; D: .; CDR3: CASSFRFSEITGELFF; DNA: TGTGCCAGCAGCTTTAGATTCTCCGAGATCACCGGGGAGCTGTTTTTT
length: 14; J: TRBJ2-7; size: .; V: TRBV9; D: .; CDR3: CASSVSSGAYEQYF; DNA: TGTGCCAGCAGCGTATCTTCGGGGGCCTACGAGCAGTACTTC
length: 14; J: TRBJ2-7; size: once; V: TRBV6-6; D: TRBD1; CDR3: CASSYSDRVGEQYF; DNA: TGTGCCAGCAGTTACTCGGACAGGGTGGGAGAGCAGTACTTC
length: 18; J: TRBJ2-2; size: .; V: TRBV9; D: TRBD2; CDR3: CASTQMSGGLANTGELFF; DNA: TGTGCCAGCACCCAGATGAGCGGGGGGCTCGCGAACACCGGGGAGCTGTTTTTT
length: 14; J: TRBJ1-1; size: .; V: TRBV2; D: TRBD1; CDR3: CASSDGQGITEAFF; DNA: TGTGCCAGCAGTGACGGACAGGGGATTACTGAAGCTTTCTTT
length: 15; J: TRBJ2-1; size: .; V: TRBV7-9; D: .; CDR3: CASSLVALKNNEQFF; DNA: TGTGCCAGCAGCTTAGTGGCCCTAAAAAACAATGAGCAGTTCTTC
length: 15; J: TRBJ1-4; size: .; V: TRBV15; D: .; CDR3: CATSRADRTNEKLFF; DNA: TGTGCCACCAGCAGAGCTGACAGAACTAATGAAAAACTGTTTTTT
length: 19; J: TRBJ2-5; size: .; V: TRBV7-9; D: TRBD2; CDR3: CASSITGLAGRSPQETQYF; DNA: TGTGCCAGCAGCATAACGGGACTAGCGGGAAGGTCCCCCCAAGAGACCCAGTACTTC
length: 16; J: TRBJ1-2; size: .; V: TRBV18; D: .; CDR3: CASSPPSLQGLYGYTF; DNA: TGTGCCAGCTCACCACCGAGTCTCCAGGGGCTCTATGGCTACACCTTC
length: 16; J: TRBJ2-1; size: .; V: TRBV4-1; D: TRBD2; CDR3: CASSQETSGAVHEQFF; DNA: TGCGCCAGCAGCCAAGAAACTAGCGGGGCGGTGCATGAGCAGTTCTTC
length: 13; J: TRBJ1-5; size: few; V: TRBV6-5; D: TRBD1; CDR3: CASSTGGGQPQHF; DNA: TGTGCCAGCAGTACAGGGGGAGGGCAGCCCCAGCATTTT
length: 14; J: TRBJ2-1; size: .; V: TRBV5-4; D: TRBD1; CDR3: CASSLGQGYNEQFF; DNA: TGTGCCAGCAGCCTTGGACAGGGGTACAATGAGCAGTTCTTC
length: 17; J: TRBJ2-1; size: .; V: TRBV4-1; D: .; CDR3: CASSQLPPPSVLSEQFF; DNA: TGCGCCAGCAGCCAACTACCTCCTCCTAGCGTACTTAGTGAGCAGTTCTTC
length: 13; J: TRBJ1-5; size: .; V: TRBV30; D: .; CDR3: CAWSLGEGQPQHF; DNA: TGTGCCTGGAGTTTAGGGGAGGGTCAGCCCCAGCATTTT
length: 14; J: TRBJ2-7; size: .; V: TRBV5-1; D: .; CDR3: CASSLGTDDYEQYF; DNA: TGCGCCAGCAGCTTGGGGACTGACGACTACGAGCAGTACTTC
length: 13; J: TRBJ1-2; size: .; V: TRBV16; D: .; CDR3: CASRPTGAVGYTF; DNA: TGTGCCAGCAGACCCACAGGAGCGGTTGGCTACACCTTC
length: 16; J: TRBJ2-5; size: .; V: TRBV6-6; D: .; CDR3: CASSYSLTRGQETQYF; DNA: TGTGCCAGCAGTTACTCGCTCACGAGGGGCCAAGAGACCCAGTACTTC